A single sample gave rise to the 7 T cell receptor beta chains below, sequenced in a study of T-cell memory formation after mild COVID-19. A single record per CDR3 protein comes from TCRdb applying MiXCR to the 5' RACE reads. This table has 150,000 to 200,000 distinct CDR3 sequences, 31% appearing once. The specimen sequenced was PBMCs or a T cell subset sorted from them (not recorded which). Receptor source: an adult woman who had mild COVID-19 (a few samples of this study predate the infection). Cell type and time point are not known.

V is TRBV20-1 and J is TRBJ2-7, with 11 bases that match TRBD2. CDR1 and CDR2 (germline): DFQATT, SNEGSKA (reference sequence). V lost 3 bases to trimming and J lost 5 bases; unmatched junction nucleotides: 12. The CDR3 extends over 16 amino acids. CDR3 coding DNA: TGCAGTGCTAGTCCCATGACTAGCGGGAAGGCACACGAGCAGTACTTC. Protein product: CSASPMTSGKAHEQYF.

In this sample, this clonotype turned up a few times. The chain uses TRBV19 and TRBJ2-7; 7 bases fit TRBD2. This CDR3 contains 15 residues. Trimming cost V 5 bases and J 0 bases; bases outside gene matches: 7. In germline, CDR1 is LNHDA, CDR2 SQIVND (reference sequence). In DNA form, the CDR3 reads TGTGCCAGTAGTGTACGGGGGGTGACCTCCTACGAGCAGTACTTC. This gives the protein CASSVRGVTSYEQYF.

The chain uses TRBV7-9 and TRBJ2-1; the match to TRBD2 covers 8 bases. V lost 3 bases and J lost 7; bases outside the gene matches: 14. The CDR3 runs to 17 residues. Germline CDR1 is SEHNR and CDR2 is FQNEAQ (reference sequence). This CDR3 reads CASSFNSPSGSGNEQFF. The CDR3 DNA follows: TGTGCCAGCAGCTTCAACTCTCCTAGCGGGTCAGGGAATGAGCAGTTCTTC.

This clonotype was observed a few times. The chain combines TRBV14 with TRBJ2-1; D is uncertain. The V gene's germline CDR1 is SGHDN and CDR2 FVKESK. The CDR3 loop spans 17 amino acids. V was shortened by 4 bases and J by 0 bases, with 16 bases between the two germline ends. The CDR3 DNA reads as TGTGCCAGCAGCCGGCTTACAACAGTAGACTCCTACAATGAGCAGTTCTTC. It translates to CASSRLTTVDSYNEQFF.

This clonotype was observed a few times. The genes are TRBV20-1 and TRBJ2-6; 14 bases are shared with TRBD2. Germline-derived CDR1 and CDR2 are DFQATT and SNEGSKA (reference sequence). With 4 bases clipped from V and 3 bases from J, the junction kept 2 bases outside the gene matches. The CDR3 covers 16 residues. CDR3 region: CSAKGLAGVGANVLTF. Here the CDR3 DNA reads TGCAGTGCTAAGGGACTAGCGGGAGTTGGGGCCAACGTCCTGACTTTC.

This clonotype turned up a few times. The rearrangement uses TRBV5-1 and TRBJ1-1; 8 bases are a match to TRBD1. The length of the CDR3 is 15 residues. Germline values: CDR1 SGHRS, CDR2 YFSETQ. V shed 4 bases and J 1 base; nucleotides not matched to a gene: 6. The CDR3 sequence is CASSAGTGQNTEAFF. The CDR3 bases are TGCGCCAGCAGCGCAGGGACAGGTCAGAACACTGAAGCTTTCTTT.

The J gene is TRBJ2-4, the V gene TRBV27; D is ambiguous. CDR1 is MNHEY and CDR2 is SMNVEV in the germline V gene (reference sequence). CDR3 size: 16 residues. The V end lost 10 bases, the J end lost 2 bases, and 21 bases lay between the germline ends. The CDR3 region has the DNA TGTGCCACCAGAGATTATTCTGGTTTGACCAAAAACATTCAGTACTTC. Protein: CATRDYSGLTKNIQYF.